This TCR beta chain was observed in a study of blood T cell repertoires in COVID-19. Study-wide background: Collection of acute and convalescent COVID-19 samples took place in the United States, Italy and Spain.

Original analysis: Reference gene primers were amplified, and this amplification served to estimate nucleated cell counts. Sequenced by immunoSEQ multiplex PCR; TCRdb stores in-frame clones only, minus some. The V and J calls and clone size are taken from that table; D and trimming were inferred from the DNA. The data contain about 41,000 clones, about 80% of them singletons. This CDR3 spans 14 amino acids. The junction had 2 bases not matched to a gene; V was cut back by 0 bases and J by 3 bases. Germline lookup yields CDR1 SGHKS and CDR2 YYEKEE (reference sequence). This clone is a singleton in its sample.

The source is an older woman with acute or convalescent COVID-19. The gene calls are TRBV5-5 and TRBJ2-7; 8 bases map to TRBD2. Sequenced material: peripheral blood. CDR3 sequence (DNA): TGTGCCAGCAGCTTGGTCGGGGGGGACTACGAGCAGTACTTC. Its protein product is CASSLVGGDYEQYF.